This note documents a single TCR beta chain sequence. CDR3 size: 13 residues. The V end was cut by 5 bases, the J end by 1 base, with 12 bases between. Per germline, CDR1 DFQATT and CDR2 SNEGSKA (reference sequence). The data are from a study of tumor and adjacent non-tumor tissue in lung cancer. About the study: Each sample yielded a few million productive TCRbeta reads on average.

RNA was extracted from bulk tissue without any cell sorting. Distant lung tissue was collected more than 3 cm away from the tumor edge. Three rounds of nested PCR, following a modified ARM-PCR protocol, produced the TCRbeta library. TCRdb processed the multiplex PCR reads anew with MiXCR; each CDR3 protein has one entry. The table lists approximately 82,000 distinct CDR3 sequences, 76% of them singletons. The chain carries TRBV20-1 and TRBJ2-7; no firm D call. The sample consisted of distant non-tumor lung tissue. This receptor was obtained from a man aged 70-80 years with non-small cell lung cancer. CDR3 sequence (DNA): TGCAGTGCTCTAGATGATTATTCCTACGAGCAGTACTTC. Protein: CSALDDYSYEQYF.